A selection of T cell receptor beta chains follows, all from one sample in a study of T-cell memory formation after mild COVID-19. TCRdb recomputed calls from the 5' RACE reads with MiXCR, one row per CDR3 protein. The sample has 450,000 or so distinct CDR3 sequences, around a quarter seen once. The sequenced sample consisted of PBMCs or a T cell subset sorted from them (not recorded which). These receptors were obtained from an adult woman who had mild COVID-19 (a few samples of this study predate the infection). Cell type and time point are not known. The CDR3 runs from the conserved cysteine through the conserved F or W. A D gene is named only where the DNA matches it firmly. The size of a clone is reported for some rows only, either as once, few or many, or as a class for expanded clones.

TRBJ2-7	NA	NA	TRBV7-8	TGTGCCAGCAGCTTAGAGGTCAGGCTTTACGAGCAGTACTTC	CASSLEVRLYEQYF
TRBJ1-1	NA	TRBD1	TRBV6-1	TGTGCCAGCAGTGAATATGGACAGGGCCCCACTGAAGCTTTCTTT	CASSEYGQGPTEAFF
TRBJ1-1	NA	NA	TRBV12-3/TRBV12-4	TGTGCCAGCAGTTGGGGGGCTACTGAAGCTTTCTTT	CASSWGATEAFF
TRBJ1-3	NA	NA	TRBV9	TGTGCCAGCAGCCCCCGGGTTTCTGGAAACACCATATATTTT	CASSPRVSGNTIYF
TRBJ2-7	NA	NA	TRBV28	TGTGCCAGCAGTAGTGCGGACAGTTCCTACGAGCAGTACTTC	CASSSADSSYEQYF
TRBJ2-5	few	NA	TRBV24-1	TGTGCCACCAGTGACAGGGGCGGGCGAGAGACCCAGTACTTC	CATSDRGGRETQYF
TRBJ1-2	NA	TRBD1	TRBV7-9	TGTGCCAGCAGCCCTGACGCCGGGACAGGGGGCGCATACACCTTC	CASSPDAGTGGAYTF
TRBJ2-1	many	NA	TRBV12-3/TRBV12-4	TGTGCCAGCAGTTTTGGGCCCTACAATGAGCAGTTCTTC	CASSFGPYNEQFF
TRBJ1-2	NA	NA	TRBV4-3	TGCGCCAGCAGCCACCCCCCCCAAGGGGCGTTCAGGTCCGTCAGCTATGGCTACACCTTC	CASSHPPQGAFRSVSYGYTF
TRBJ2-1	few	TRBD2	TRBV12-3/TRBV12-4	TGTGCCAGCAGTTCAAATAGCGGGGTTGGGTACAATGAGCAGTTCTTC	CASSSNSGVGYNEQFF
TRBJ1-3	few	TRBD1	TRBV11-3	TGTGCCAGCAGCTTAAGCGCGGGACAGAGATACTCTGGAAACACCATATATTTT	CASSLSAGQRYSGNTIYF
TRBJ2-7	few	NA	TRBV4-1	TGCGCCAGCAGCGGAACAGGGGAGGCCTACGAGCAGTACTTC	CASSGTGEAYEQYF
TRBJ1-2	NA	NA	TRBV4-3	TGCGCCAGCAGCCAAGACAGGATCTATGGCTACACCTTC	CASSQDRIYGYTF
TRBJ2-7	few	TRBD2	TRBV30	TGTGCCTGGGGAAGGACTAGCGGGATGCGGGAGCAGTACTTC	CAWGRTSGMREQYF
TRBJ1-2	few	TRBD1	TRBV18	TGTGCCAGCTCAGCCGGGACAGGGAACTATGGCTACACCTTC	CASSAGTGNYGYTF
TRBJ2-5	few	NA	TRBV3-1	TGTGCCAGCAGCCAAGGGGTCAGCCAAGAGACCCAGTACTTC	CASSQGVSQETQYF